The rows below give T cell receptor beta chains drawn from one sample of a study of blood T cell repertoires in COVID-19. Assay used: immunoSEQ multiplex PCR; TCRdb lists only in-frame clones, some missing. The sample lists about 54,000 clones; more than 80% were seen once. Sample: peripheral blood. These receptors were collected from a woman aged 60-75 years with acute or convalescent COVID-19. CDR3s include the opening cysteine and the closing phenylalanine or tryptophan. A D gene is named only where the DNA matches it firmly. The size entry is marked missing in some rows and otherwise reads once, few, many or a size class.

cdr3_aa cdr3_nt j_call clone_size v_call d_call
CASSRGQITYEQYF TGTGCCAGCAGTAGGGGACAGATCACCTACGAGCAGTACTTC TRBJ2-7 NA TRBV27 TRBD1
CASSLGNNNSPLHF TGTGCCAGCAGCTTAGGAAACAATAATTCACCCCTCCACTTT TRBJ1-6 once TRBV7-9 NA
CASKQQGARYGYTF TGTGCCAGCAAGCAACAGGGGGCACGGTATGGCTACACCTTC TRBJ1-2 NA TRBV5-4 TRBD1
CASSYESGGKNEQFF TGTGCCAGCAGTTACGAGTCAGGGGGGAAGAATGAGCAGTTCTTC TRBJ2-1 NA TRBV6-6 NA
CASRQRQGTEKLFF TGTGCCAGCAGACAGAGACAGGGGACTGAAAAACTGTTTTTT TRBJ1-4 NA TRBV5-6 TRBD1
CASSYSWTGTYEQYF TGTGCCAGCAGTTACTCGTGGACAGGGACCTACGAGCAGTACTTC TRBJ2-7 NA TRBV6-5 TRBD1
CASSESTEAFF TGTGCCAGCAGTGAGAGCACTGAAGCTTTCTTT TRBJ1-1 NA TRBV6-1 NA
CASSGDRSRYEKLFF TGTGCCAGCAGCGGGGACAGGTCGAGATATGAAAAACTGTTTTTT TRBJ1-4 NA TRBV2 TRBD1
CASSANPDLPLHF TGTGCCAGCAGCGCAAACCCGGACTTGCCCCTCCACTTT TRBJ1-6 NA TRBV11-3 NA
CSAGRGAFF TGCAGCGCAGGGAGGGGAGCTTTCTTT TRBJ1-1 medium-sized TRBV29-1 NA